Reported below is one T cell receptor beta chain. The data were taken from a study of cytomegalovirus exposure and HLA in healthy donors. The PCR contained 60 Vbeta and 13 Jbeta primers. TCRdb's table, derived via immunoSEQ multiplex PCR, lists solely in-frame clones and lacks some. Of over 250,000 clones in the sample, roughly 89% are singletons; the top ten hold about 4%. What was sequenced was PBMCs. The sequence was obtained from a man aged 35 to 55 in good health and CMV-seropositive.

The CDR3 region is CASSFAGQGAVGVTDTQYF. For the CDR3, the DNA is TGTGCCAGCAGTTTCGCGGGACAGGGAGCCGTGGGCGTCACAGATACGCAGTATTTT. The chain carries TRBV28 and TRBJ2-3; 9 nucleotides agree with TRBD1. CDR1 and CDR2 from the germline V gene are MDHEN and SYDVKM. The CDR3 is made up of 19 amino acids. J gave up 2 bases and V 3 bases, and 15 bases lay outside the gene matches.